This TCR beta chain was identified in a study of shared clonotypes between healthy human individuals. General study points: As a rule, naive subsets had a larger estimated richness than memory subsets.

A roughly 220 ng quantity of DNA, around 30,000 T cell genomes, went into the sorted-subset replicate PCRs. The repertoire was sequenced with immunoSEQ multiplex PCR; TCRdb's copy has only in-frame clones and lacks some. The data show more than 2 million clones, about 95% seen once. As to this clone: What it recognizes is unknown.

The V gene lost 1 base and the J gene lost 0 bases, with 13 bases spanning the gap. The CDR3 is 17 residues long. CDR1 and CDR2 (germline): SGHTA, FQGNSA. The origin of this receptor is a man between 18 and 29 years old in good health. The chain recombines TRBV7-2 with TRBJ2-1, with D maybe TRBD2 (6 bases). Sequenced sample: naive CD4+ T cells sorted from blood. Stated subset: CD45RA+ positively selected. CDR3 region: CASSLEGSGFSYNEQFF. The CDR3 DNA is TGTGCCAGCAGCTTAGAAGGTAGCGGCTTCTCCTACAATGAGCAGTTCTTC.